This T cell receptor beta chain was documented in a study of cytomegalovirus exposure and HLA in healthy donors. The CDR3 is 15 residues long. V was pared by 4 bases and J by 5 bases, with 7 bases of the junction left unmatched. The germline gives CDR1 SGHNT, CDR2 YENEEA. Separate from the 666-subject first cohort, the approximately 130-subject validation cohort was the one that the donors belonged to. Assay used: immunoSEQ multiplex PCR; TCRdb lists only in-frame clones, some missing. The table includes about 65,000 clones, about 90% detected once. This sequence was found in a woman aged 18-29 years in good health and CMV-seronegative. The V and J genes are TRBV11-3 and TRBJ2-5; 10 nucleotides align to TRBD1. Sequencing was done on a sample of PBMCs. DNA of the CDR3: TGTGCCAGCAGCTCCGGACAGGGGGATGCGGAGACCCAGTACTTC. Encoded protein: CASSSGQGDAETQYF. The variable domain in full, with the rest retrieved from reference TRBV11-3 and TRBJ2-5, is EAGVVQSPRYKIIEKKQPVAFWCNPISGHNTLYWYLQNLGQGPELLIRYENEEAVDDSQLPKDRFSAERLKGVDSTLKIQPAELGDSAVYLCASSSGQGDAETQYFGPGTRLLVL.